This T cell receptor (beta chain) was identified in a study of shared clonotypes between healthy human individuals. Study observations and caveats: Sorted-subset sequencing was shown by rarefaction to be incomplete despite large depth.

TCRdb keeps only in-frame clones here, not all; method: immunoSEQ multiplex PCR. The sample shows roughly 1,500,000 clones, under 99% of them seen only once. Points on this clone: The antigen remains undetermined.

Caucasian adults residing in Nashville, Tennessee made up all the donors. The germline gives CDR1 SGHRS, CDR2 YFSETQ. Unmatched junction bases numbered 8, after V lost 4 bases and J lost 5 bases. The CDR3 has 15 residues. This clonotype was obtained from a man aged 25 to 40 in good health. The sequencing input was naive CD4+ T cells sorted from blood. Subset reported: CD45RA+ positively selected. This chain links TRBV5-1 with TRBJ2-3, with 9 bases identical to TRBD2. The CDR3 reads CASSMPSGIGDTQYF. The CDR3, as DNA: TGCGCCAGCAGCATGCCTAGCGGGATTGGAGATACGCAGTATTTT.